The clone carrying this TCR beta chain is a singleton in its sample. Its antigen is as yet unknown. This CDR3 has 13 residues. The V and J ends lost 4 bases and 1 base respectively, with 8 bases between them. Germline V gene data show CDR1 as SGHNT and CDR2 as YYREEE (reference sequence). Treatment defined: roughly 10-day PBMC culture with coronavirus spike peptide pools or control peptides (ViraFEST assay). ViraFEST stimulated the growth of antigen-specific T cells using peptide pools and subsequently profiled their TCRs by sequencing. These data originate in a study of vaccination and CD4 T cells after COVID-19. Study-level findings and limits: Post-vaccination, and not before, a median roughly 89% of reactive clones appeared in convalescent patients.

The Oncomine TCR Beta short-read assay sequenced DNA from cultured CD4+ T cells. TCRdb ran MiXCR on the PCR reads and lists one entry per CDR3 protein. The sample records about 20,000 distinct CDR3 sequences, approximately 78% being singletons. This receptor was identified in a human donor who received a COVID-19 vaccine. The sample in question was CD4+ T cells from blood, cultured in vitro, obtained after SARS-CoV-2 vaccination. The chain is built from TRBV5-4 and TRBJ1-1, with a possible D match to TRBD1 (6 bases). The DNA for the CDR3 is TGTGCCAGCAGCGTGGGACAGAACACTGAAGCTTTCTTT. Translating it yields CASSVGQNTEAFF.